The 23 T cell receptor beta chains presented below share a single source sample, sequenced in a study of shared clonotypes between healthy human individuals. The assay was immunoSEQ multiplex PCR, and TCRdb's table has in-frame clones only and misses some. The sample has more than 550,000 clones; about 90% are singletons. CD45RO-negative, CCR7-positively selected cells formed the naive CD8 fraction, excluding terminally differentiated effector memory CD45RA+ cells. Sequenced: naive CD8+ T cells sorted from blood. Every receptor here comes from a man under 40 in good health.

The V and J genes are TRBV4-1 and TRBJ1-5; D possibly corresponds to TRBD1 (6 bases). The V end lost 0 bases, the J end lost 7 bases, and 22 bases lay between the germline ends. Germline CDR1 MGHRA, CDR2 YSYEKL. The CDR3 has 18 residues. Written as DNA, the CDR3 is TGCGCCAGCAGCCAAGATCGATGGGGGCAGGAGTTGAGCCAGCCCCAGCATTTT. Protein product: CASSQDRWGQELSQPQHF.

The chain carries TRBV27 and TRBJ2-3; 8 bases align to TRBD1. Losses at the gene ends were 3 bases for V and 4 bases for J; bases not matched to a gene: 6. Germline CDR1 reads MNHEY; CDR2 reads SMNVEV (reference sequence). This CDR3 spans 15 amino acids. As DNA, the CDR3 is TGTGCCAGCAGTTTCACAGGGGGTATTCCAGATACGCAGTATTTT. This translates into CASSFTGGIPDTQYF.

The rearrangement uses TRBV13 and TRBJ2-3; the D gene is possibly TRBD2 (6 bases). There are 14 residues in the CDR3. Trimming left V 5 bases short and J 2 bases short, with 11 bases between. CDR1 and CDR2 (germline): PRHDT, FYEKMQ (reference sequence). The CDR3 DNA is TGTGCCAGCAGCGTCGGGACTTCCACAGATACGCAGTATTTT. Amino acid sequence: CASSVGTSTDTQYF.

The chain employs TRBV7-6 and TRBJ2-1; 7 bases line up with TRBD2. CDR1 and CDR2 (germline): SGHVS, FNYEAQ. The trim removed 6 bases at V and 4 bases at J, leaving 6 bases unmatched. The CDR3 contains 14 residues. The CDR3 reads CASSLPGGYNEQFF. In DNA form, the CDR3 reads TGTGCCAGCAGTCTACCGGGGGGATACAATGAGCAGTTCTTC. Looking up the rest from reference TRBV7-6 and TRBJ2-1 gives the full variable domain: GAGVSQSPRYKVTKRGQDVALRCDPISGHVSLYWYRQALGQGPEFLTYFNYEAQQDKSGLPNDRFSAERPEGSISTLTIQRTEQRDSAMYRCASSLPGGYNEQFFGPGTRLTVL.

The chain links TRBV7-2 to TRBJ2-7; 8 nucleotides align to TRBD2. Germline V lookup: CDR1 SGHTA, CDR2 FQGNSA. This CDR3 region has 17 residues. Germline trimming cut 4 bases from V and 3 bases from J; bases unmatched to any gene: 14. CDR3 coding DNA: TGTGCCAGCAGCTCGCGCTTAGCCGGGACTAGTTTCTACGAGCAGTACTTC. Protein: CASSSRLAGTSFYEQYF.

The gene calls are TRBV13 and TRBJ1-1, with 9 bases matching TRBD1. V was clipped by 6 bases and J by 4 bases; unmatched bases: 6. CDR3 length: 14 residues. CDR1 is PRHDT and CDR2 is FYEKMQ in the germline V gene (reference sequence). The CDR3 DNA reads TGTGCCAGCAGTTTTACAGGGGGCTCCACTGAAGCTTTCTTT. This sequence encodes CASSFTGGSTEAFF.

Details on this clone: At the DNA level, this CDR3 is encoded by other sequences in the same sample as well. The chain recombines TRBV7-9 with TRBJ1-2; D not certain. The CDR3 is 13 residues long. Deletions cut 1 base from V and 4 bases from J, with 7 bases between. Germline V gene data show CDR1 as SEHNR and CDR2 as FQNEAQ (reference sequence). The CDR3 sequence: CASSLGTVYGYTF. CDR3 in DNA: TGTGCCAGCAGCTTAGGGACGGTCTATGGCTACACCTTC.

The rearrangement uses TRBV6-1 and TRBJ1-2; D ambiguous. The length of the CDR3 is 15 residues. The germline V gene has CDR1 MNHNS and CDR2 SASEGT. Trimming removed 8 bases at V and 6 bases at J, with 22 bases between. CDR3 residues: CASGSVSNGLDGYTF. CDR3 coding DNA: TGTGCCAGCGGCAGCGTCAGTAATGGCCTGGATGGCTACACCTTC.

The chain employs TRBV6-5 and TRBJ2-1; 10 bases are a match to TRBD2. Germline V gene sequence: CDR1 MNHEY, CDR2 SVGAGI. This CDR3 comprises 13 residues. With 6 bases clipped from V and 5 bases from J, the junction kept 1 base outside the gene matches. CDR3 in DNA: TGTGCCAGCAGCCTAGCGGGAGACAATGAGCAGTTCTTC. Translating it yields CASSLAGDNEQFF.

The CDR3 sequence: CASKHTTQANYGYTF. The DNA for the CDR3 is TGTGCCAGCAAACACACCACACAGGCAAACTATGGCTACACCTTC. The chain is built from TRBV6-1 and TRBJ1-2; weak D call: TRBD1 (5 bases). V lost 7 bases, J lost 2 bases, and 17 bases lay in between. The CDR3 length is 15 residues. Germline loops: CDR1 MNHNS, CDR2 SASEGT.

The genes are TRBV14 and TRBJ2-3; D possibly uses TRBD1 or TRBD2 (5 bases each). Between the trimmed V and J ends, which lost 2 bases and 2 bases, there was a span of 8 bases. The CDR3 sequence is 14 residues long. Per the germline V gene, CDR1 is SGHDN and CDR2 is FVKESK. The CDR3 region has the DNA TGTGCCAGCAGCCAATGGGACGACACAGATACGCAGTATTTT. Protein: CASSQWDDTDTQYF. The full variable domain, with the rest looked up from reference TRBV14 and TRBJ2-3, is EAGVTQFPSHSVIEKGQTVTLRCDPISGHDNLYWYRRVMGKEIKFLLHFVKESKQDESGMPNNRFLAERTGGTYSTLKVQPAELEDSGVYFCASSQWDDTDTQYFGPGTRLTVL.

The genes are TRBV28 and TRBJ1-3; D unresolved. CDR1 is MDHEN and CDR2 is SYDVKM in the germline V gene. Trimming removed 3 bases from V and 0 bases from J, with 9 bases in between. The CDR3 is made up of 15 amino acids. The chain's CDR3 is CASSFDGSSGNTIYF. CDR3 sequence (DNA): TGTGCCAGCAGTTTCGACGGTAGCTCTGGAAACACCATATATTTT.

The chain has TRBV12-5 and TRBJ2-7; no clear D gene. The CDR3 loop spans 13 amino acids. Germline loops: CDR1 LGHNT, CDR2 FRNRAP. V was pared by 1 base and J by 2 bases, with 6 bases between. The CDR3, as DNA: TGTGCTAGTGGTTTGGGGACGGCCTACGAGCAGTACTTC. Encoded protein: CASGLGTAYEQYF.

CDR3 in amino acids: CASSLAQGVSEQYF. CDR3 nucleotides: TGCGCCAGCAGCTTAGCACAGGGGGTCAGCGAGCAGTACTTC. The chain combines TRBV5-1 with TRBJ2-7; the match to TRBD1 covers 8 bases. The CDR3 is 14 amino acids. The V gene's germline CDR1 is SGHRS and CDR2 YFSETQ. The V gene end was trimmed by 2 bases and the J gene end by 6 bases; junction bases not matched to a gene: 7.

V usage is TRBV9 and J usage is TRBJ1-1; 8 bases fit TRBD1. This CDR3 has 15 residues. Looked up from germline, CDR1 is SGDLS and CDR2 is YYNGEE. The J segment lost 4 bases and the V segment lost 7 bases, leaving 12 bases of the junction unmatched. For the CDR3, the DNA is TGTGCCAGCTCCCCAACCGGACAGGGTGCCACTGAAGCTTTCTTT. This codes for CASSPTGQGATEAFF. The variable domain in full, with the rest retrieved from reference TRBV9 and TRBJ1-1, is DSGVTQTPKHLITATGQRVTLRCSPRSGDLSVYWYQQSLDQGLQFLIQYYNGEERAKGNILERFSAQQFPDLHSELNLSSLELGDSALYFCASSPTGQGATEAFFGQGTRLTVV.

CDR3 bases: TGCGCCAGCAGCTTGGGACAGGGGGGAGGCTATGGCTACACCTTC. This codes for CASSLGQGGGYGYTF. The chain couples TRBV5-1 to TRBJ1-2, with 9 positions matching TRBD1. The CDR3 totals 15 residues. CDR1 and CDR2 from the germline V gene are SGHRS and YFSETQ. V gave up 0 bases and J gave up 4 bases; unmatched junction bases: 4.

The V and J genes are TRBV29-1 and TRBJ2-1; 10 bases fit TRBD1. This CDR3 spans 12 amino acids. CDR1 is SQVTM, CDR2 ANQGSEA, per germline. V trimming: 6 bases; J trimming: 9 bases; junction bases outside the gene matches: 5. CDR3 DNA: TGCAGCGTAGACAGGGGGCGCCTTGAGCAGTTCTTC. Translated: CSVDRGRLEQFF.

The V call is TRBV4-3, the J call TRBJ2-7; 10 positions agree with TRBD1. Germline V lookup: CDR1 LGHNA, CDR2 YSLEER. CDR3 length: 15 amino acids. V dropped 3 bases and J dropped 6; count of bases not matched to a gene: 8. The CDR3 DNA follows: TGCGCCAGCAGCCAGGTAGGGACAGGGGTAGCCGAGCAGTACTTC. Its translation: CASSQVGTGVAEQYF.

Note on this clone: Other DNA sequences within the sample encode an identical CDR3. The chain uses TRBV5-4 and TRBJ2-7; D remains ambiguous. There are 11 residues in the CDR3. Trimming removed 3 bases from V and 1 base from J, with 2 bases in between. Germline CDR1 is SGHNT and CDR2 is YYREEE (reference sequence). This CDR3 is CASSSSYEQYF. CDR3 coding DNA: TGTGCCAGCAGCTCATCCTACGAGCAGTACTTC.

In this sample, this clone turned up once. The chain links TRBV27 to TRBJ2-7, with 8 bases fitting TRBD2. After removal of 10 bases from V and 3 bases from J, the junction contained 11 bases not matched to a gene. CDR1 is MNHEY and CDR2 is SMNVEV in the germline V gene (reference sequence). The CDR3 spans 14 residues. In DNA, the CDR3 is TGTGCCACCTCATGGGGGGGGACTAGCTACGAGCAGTACTTC. It codes for CATSWGGTSYEQYF.

This chain links TRBV6-6 with TRBJ2-7, with TRBD2 identical over 9 bases. This CDR3 comprises 15 residues. Per the germline V gene, CDR1 is MNHNY and CDR2 is SVGAGI (reference sequence). V dropped 2 bases and J dropped 5; count of bases not matched to a gene: 7. The CDR3 sequence is CASSYPGTSSHEQYF. CDR3 DNA sequence: TGTGCCAGCAGTTACCCTGGGACTAGCTCTCACGAGCAGTACTTC.

The chain couples TRBV15 to TRBJ1-1; D not resolved. CDR3 length equals 13 residues. Germline CDR1 LNHNV, CDR2 YYDKDF (reference sequence). Trimming pared 4 bases from V and 5 bases from J, leaving 11 bases between. As DNA, the CDR3 is TGTGCCACCAGCAAAACGGGTGGGACTGAAGCTTTCTTT. This translates into CATSKTGGTEAFF.

The chain links TRBV11-3 to TRBJ2-1; D is perhaps TRBD2 (6 bases). Germline assignment: CDR1 SGHNT and CDR2 YENEEA. This CDR3 contains 14 residues. Trimming removed 0 bases from V and 4 bases from J, with 7 bases in between. This CDR3 reads CASSLEAGYNEQFF. The CDR3 DNA reads as TGTGCCAGCAGCTTAGAAGCGGGTTACAATGAGCAGTTCTTC.